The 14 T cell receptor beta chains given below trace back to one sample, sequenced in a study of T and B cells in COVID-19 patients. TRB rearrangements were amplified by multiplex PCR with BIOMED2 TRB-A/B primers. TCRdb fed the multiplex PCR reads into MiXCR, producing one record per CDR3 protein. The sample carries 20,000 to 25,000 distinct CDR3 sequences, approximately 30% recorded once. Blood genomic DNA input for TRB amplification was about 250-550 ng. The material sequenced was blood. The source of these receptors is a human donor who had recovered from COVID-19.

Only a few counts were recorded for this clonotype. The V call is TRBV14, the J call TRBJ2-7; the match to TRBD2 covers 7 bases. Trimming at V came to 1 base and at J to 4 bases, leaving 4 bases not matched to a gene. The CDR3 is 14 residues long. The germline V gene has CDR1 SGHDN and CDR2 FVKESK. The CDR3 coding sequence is TGTGCCAGCAGCCAAGTGAGGGGAGGGTACGAGCAGTACTTC. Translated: CASSQVRGGYEQYF.

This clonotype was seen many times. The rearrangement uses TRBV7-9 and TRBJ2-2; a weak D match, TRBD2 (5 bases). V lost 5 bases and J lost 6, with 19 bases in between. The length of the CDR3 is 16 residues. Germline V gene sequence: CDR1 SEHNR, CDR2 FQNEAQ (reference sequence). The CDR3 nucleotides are TGTGCCAGCAGCGCCCAGGCACTAGTCGGCGCCGGGGAGCTGTTTTTT. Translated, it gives CASSAQALVGAGELFF.

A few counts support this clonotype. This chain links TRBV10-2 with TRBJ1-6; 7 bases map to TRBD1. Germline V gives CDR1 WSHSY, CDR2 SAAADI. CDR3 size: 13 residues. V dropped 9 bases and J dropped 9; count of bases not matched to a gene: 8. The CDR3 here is CASQTGFASPLHF. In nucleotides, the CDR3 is TGCGCCAGTCAGACAGGGTTCGCTTCACCCCTCCACTTT.

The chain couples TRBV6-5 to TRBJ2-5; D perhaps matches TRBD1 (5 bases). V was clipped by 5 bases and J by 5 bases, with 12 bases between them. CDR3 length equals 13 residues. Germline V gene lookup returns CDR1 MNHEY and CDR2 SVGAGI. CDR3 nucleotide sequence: TGTGCCAGCAGTGAATTTGGGGCCGAGACCCAGTACTTC. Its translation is CASSEFGAETQYF.

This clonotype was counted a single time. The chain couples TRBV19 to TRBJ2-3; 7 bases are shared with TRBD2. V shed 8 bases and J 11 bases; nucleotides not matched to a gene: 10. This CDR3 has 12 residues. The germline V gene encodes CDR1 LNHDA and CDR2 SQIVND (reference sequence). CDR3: CASRSGTLWQYF. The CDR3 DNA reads TGTGCCAGTCGGAGCGGGACGCTCTGGCAGTATTTT.

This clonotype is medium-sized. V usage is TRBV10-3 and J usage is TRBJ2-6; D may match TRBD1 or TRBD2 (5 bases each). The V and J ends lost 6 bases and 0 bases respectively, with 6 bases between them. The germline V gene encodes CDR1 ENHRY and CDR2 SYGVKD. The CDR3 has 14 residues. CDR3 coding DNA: TGTGCCATCAGGGGGACCTCTGGGGCCAACGTCCTGACTTTC. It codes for CAIRGTSGANVLTF.

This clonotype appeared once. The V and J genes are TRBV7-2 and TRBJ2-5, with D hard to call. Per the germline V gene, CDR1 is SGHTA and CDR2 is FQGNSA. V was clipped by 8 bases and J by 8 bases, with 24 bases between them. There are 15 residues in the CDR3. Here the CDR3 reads CASGTGRPTPGTQYF. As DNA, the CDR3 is TGTGCCAGCGGAACCGGTCGTCCTACCCCAGGAACCCAGTACTTC.

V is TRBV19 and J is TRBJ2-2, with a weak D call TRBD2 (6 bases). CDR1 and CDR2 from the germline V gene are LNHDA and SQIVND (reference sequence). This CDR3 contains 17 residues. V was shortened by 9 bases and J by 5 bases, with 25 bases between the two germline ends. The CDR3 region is CASSSSTPAGRTGELFF. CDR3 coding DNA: TGTGCCAGCAGCTCCTCGACCCCCGCAGGGAGGACCGGGGAGCTGTTTTTT.

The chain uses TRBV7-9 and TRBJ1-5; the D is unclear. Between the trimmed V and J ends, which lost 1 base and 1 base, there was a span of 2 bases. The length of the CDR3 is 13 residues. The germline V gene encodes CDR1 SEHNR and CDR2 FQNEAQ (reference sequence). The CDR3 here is CASSLESNQPQHF. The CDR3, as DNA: TGTGCCAGCAGCTTAGAAAGCAATCAGCCCCAGCATTTT.

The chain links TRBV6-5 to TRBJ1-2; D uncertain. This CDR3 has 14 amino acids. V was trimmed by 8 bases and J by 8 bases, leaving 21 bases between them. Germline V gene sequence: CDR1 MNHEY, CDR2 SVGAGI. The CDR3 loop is CASCHSPEVVGYTF. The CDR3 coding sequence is TGTGCCAGCTGTCACAGTCCCGAGGTAGTGGGCTACACCTTC.

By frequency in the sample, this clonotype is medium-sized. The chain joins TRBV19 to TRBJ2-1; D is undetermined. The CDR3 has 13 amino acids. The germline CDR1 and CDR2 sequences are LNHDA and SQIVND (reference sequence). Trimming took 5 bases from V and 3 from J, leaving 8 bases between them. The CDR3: CASSPPIYNEQFF. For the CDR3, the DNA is TGTGCCAGTAGTCCCCCCATCTACAATGAGCAGTTCTTC.

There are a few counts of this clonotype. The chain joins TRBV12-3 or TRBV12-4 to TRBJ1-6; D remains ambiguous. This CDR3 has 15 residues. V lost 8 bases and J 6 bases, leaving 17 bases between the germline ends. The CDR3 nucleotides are TGTGCCAGCGGTGGGAGCCCCGACTTTAATTCACCCCTCCACTTT. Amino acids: CASGGSPDFNSPLHF.

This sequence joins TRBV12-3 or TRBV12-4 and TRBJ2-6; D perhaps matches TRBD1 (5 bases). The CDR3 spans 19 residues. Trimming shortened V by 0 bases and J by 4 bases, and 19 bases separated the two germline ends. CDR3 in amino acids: CASSLAFRPGQGGANVLTF. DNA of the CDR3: TGTGCCAGCAGTTTAGCCTTTCGGCCGGGCCAGGGAGGGGCCAACGTCCTGACTTTC.

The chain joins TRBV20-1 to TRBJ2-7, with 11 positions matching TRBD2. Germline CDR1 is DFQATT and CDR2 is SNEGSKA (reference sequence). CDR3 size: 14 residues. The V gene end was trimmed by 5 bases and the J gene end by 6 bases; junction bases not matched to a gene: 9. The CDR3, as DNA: TGCAGTGCTCAACTGGGACTAGCGGATGGCGAGCAGTACTTC. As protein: CSAQLGLADGEQYF.